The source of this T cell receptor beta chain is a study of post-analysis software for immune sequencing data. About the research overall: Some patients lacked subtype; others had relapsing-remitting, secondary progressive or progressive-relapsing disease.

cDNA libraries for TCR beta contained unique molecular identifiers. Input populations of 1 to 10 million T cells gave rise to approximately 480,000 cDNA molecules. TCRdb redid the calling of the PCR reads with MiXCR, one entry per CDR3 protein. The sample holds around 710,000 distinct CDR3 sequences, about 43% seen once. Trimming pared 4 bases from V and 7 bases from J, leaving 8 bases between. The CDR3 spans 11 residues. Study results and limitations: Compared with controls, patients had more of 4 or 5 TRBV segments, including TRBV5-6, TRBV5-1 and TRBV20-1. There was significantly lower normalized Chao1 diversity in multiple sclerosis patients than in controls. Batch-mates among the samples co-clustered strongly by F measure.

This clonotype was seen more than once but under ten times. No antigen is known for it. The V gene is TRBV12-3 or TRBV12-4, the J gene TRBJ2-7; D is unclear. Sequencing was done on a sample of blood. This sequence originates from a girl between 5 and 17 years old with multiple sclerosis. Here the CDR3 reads CASSSTREQYF. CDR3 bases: TGTGCCAGCAGTTCCACCCGGGAGCAGTACTTC.